The 12 T cell receptor beta chains in this list originate from one sample, sequenced in a study of blood T cell repertoires in COVID-19. The assay was immunoSEQ multiplex PCR, and TCRdb's table has in-frame clones only and misses some. The sample lists fewer than 450,000 clones, approximately 84% occurring once. Sequenced: PBMCs or T cells enriched from blood (not recorded which). The receptors originated from a woman under 40 who had recovered from COVID-19.

The rearrangement links TRBV7-2 to TRBJ2-5; D may be TRBD2 (7 bases). CDR1 and CDR2 from the germline V gene are SGHTA and FQGNSA. CDR3 size: 15 residues. The ends were cut back, 1 base at V and 4 bases at J, with 13 bases in the middle. The CDR3 region is CASSLGGGLGETQYF. For the CDR3, the DNA is TGTGCCAGCAGCTTAGGCGGGGGCCTGGGAGAGACCCAGTACTTC.

V and J are TRBV9 and TRBJ2-3; perhaps TRBD1 as D (5 bases). Looked up from germline, CDR1 is SGDLS and CDR2 is YYNGEE. The CDR3 extends over 20 amino acids. Trimming removed 4 bases at V and 0 bases at J, with 27 bases between. The CDR3 is CASSLSVGVTVQGSTDTQYF. The CDR3 region has the DNA TGTGCCAGCAGCCTATCCGTAGGCGTGACGGTCCAGGGAAGCACAGATACGCAGTATTTT.

The rearrangement joins TRBV9 to TRBJ1-1; D not resolved. Trimming pared 8 bases from V and 5 bases from J, leaving 10 bases between. The CDR3 is 11 amino acids. CDR1 and CDR2 from the germline V gene are SGDLS and YYNGEE. The CDR3 reads CASRRVTEAFF. In DNA form, the CDR3 reads TGTGCCAGTCGCCGGGTTACTGAAGCTTTCTTT.

This chain links TRBV4-1 with TRBJ2-3; 7 positions match TRBD2. The CDR3 length is 16 residues. Per the germline V gene, CDR1 is MGHRA and CDR2 is YSYEKL. V dropped 0 bases and J dropped 2; count of bases not matched to a gene: 5. For the CDR3, the DNA is TGCGCCAGCAGCCAAGAGTCGCGGGGGTTCACAGATACGCAGTATTTT. Encoded protein: CASSQESRGFTDTQYF.

The J gene is TRBJ2-7, the V gene TRBV6-5; TRBD1 is a possible D gene (6 bases). Germline V gene sequence: CDR1 MNHEY, CDR2 SVGAGI. The CDR3 is 13 residues long. The V end was cut by 2 bases, the J end by 3 bases, with 8 bases between. Written as DNA, the CDR3 is TGTGCCAGCAGTTACGGACAGTTCTACGAGCAGTACTTC. Protein: CASSYGQFYEQYF.

Here the CDR3 DNA reads TGTGCCAGCAGCTCCGGAGGCCTGGCGGATCAGCCCCAGCATTTT. Its translation: CASSSGGLADQPQHF. The V gene is TRBV5-5, the J gene TRBJ1-5; unclear D gene. The germline V gene encodes CDR1 SGHKS and CDR2 YYEKEE (reference sequence). With 3 bases removed from V and 5 bases from J, the gap between germline ends came to 15 bases. The CDR3 has 15 amino acids. The full variable domain, rest sourced from reference TRBV5-5 and TRBJ1-5, is DAGVTQSPTHLIKTRGQQVTLRCSPISGHKSVSWYQQVLGQGPQFIFQYYEKEERGRGNFPDRFSARQFPNYSSELNVNALLLGDSALYLCASSSGGLADQPQHFGDGTRLSIL.

This chain connects TRBV10-3 to TRBJ1-1, with TRBD1 identical over 9 bases. V dropped 8 bases and J dropped 1; count of bases not matched to a gene: 5. This CDR3 region has 14 residues. From germline, CDR1 is ENHRY and CDR2 SYGVKD. CDR3 sequence: CAIGGQGANTEAFF. Here the CDR3 DNA reads TGTGCCATCGGGGGACAGGGTGCGAACACTGAAGCTTTCTTT.

The chain couples TRBV27 to TRBJ1-1; TRBD1 agrees at 9 bases. Germline V gene data show CDR1 as MNHEY and CDR2 as SMNVEV (reference sequence). The V and J ends lost 6 bases and 1 base, in that order; junction bases with no gene match: 3. This CDR3 is 14 amino acids long. The CDR3 here is CASREGQGNTEAFF. The CDR3 DNA is TGTGCCAGCAGGGAGGGACAGGGGAACACTGAAGCTTTCTTT.

V gene TRBV20-1 combines with J gene TRBJ2-1; TRBD2 matches 10 bases. The ends lost 3 bases at V and 8 bases at J; junction bases unmatched: 10. This CDR3 region has 15 residues. Germline V gives CDR1 DFQATT, CDR2 SNEGSKA (reference sequence). The CDR3 region has the DNA TGCAGTGCTAGTGGGCTAGCGGGGGTCCGGTATGAGCAGTTCTTC. Encoded protein: CSASGLAGVRYEQFF.

DNA for the CDR3: TGTGCCAGCAGCTTAGCCCGGACAGGGGCCGGTGAAAAACTGTTTTTT. Amino acids: CASSLARTGAGEKLFF. This sequence joins TRBV7-9 and TRBJ1-4; 9 bases agree with TRBD1. The CDR3 runs to 16 residues. From germline, CDR1 is SEHNR and CDR2 FQNEAQ (reference sequence). V gave up 0 bases and J gave up 7 bases; unmatched junction bases: 6.

This clone has only a few counts. CDR3 DNA: TGTGCCAGCAGCCGAGGAGGAGGGAACACTGAAGCTTTCTTT. This gives the protein CASSRGGGNTEAFF. This chain connects TRBV11-3 to TRBJ1-1; no definite D call. The V end lost 5 bases, the J end lost 1 base, and 11 bases lay between the germline ends. The CDR3 sequence is 14 residues long. Germline-derived CDR1 and CDR2 are SGHNT and YENEEA.

The chain links TRBV7-9 to TRBJ2-5, with 13 bases that match TRBD2. Germline CDR1 and CDR2: SEHNR and FQNEAQ (reference sequence). This CDR3 is 16 amino acids long. Unmatched junction bases numbered 8, after V lost 5 bases and J lost 5 bases. The CDR3 sequence: CASSAGTSGVGETQYF. CDR3 DNA sequence: TGTGCCAGCAGCGCGGGGACTAGCGGGGTCGGGGAGACCCAGTACTTC.